This entry features one T cell receptor beta chain sequence. The data were taken from a study of blood T cell repertoires in COVID-19. Looking at the study overall: The cDNA or gDNA used as material had been derived from T cells, B-cell-depleted T cells, or PBMCs.

Original methodology: Amplified reference gene primers provided the basis for estimating nucleated cell counts. Method: immunoSEQ multiplex PCR; TCRdb's copy keeps in-frame clones and lacks some. That table is the source of V, J and clone size, and D and trimming were worked out from the DNA. The table shows around 200,000 clones, with 65% to 85% occurring only once. The length of the CDR3 is 13 residues. Germline CDR1 and CDR2: MNHEY and SMNVEV (reference sequence). V gave up 7 bases and J gave up 5 bases; unmatched junction bases: 7. The specimen was peripheral blood. The J gene is TRBJ1-2, the V gene TRBV27, with 7 bases identical to TRBD1. This TCR was recovered from a middle-aged man with active or convalescent COVID-19. The CDR3 DNA is TGTGCCAGCACCAGACAGGGAAGTTATGGCTACACCTTC. Translated: CASTRQGSYGYTF.